The 3 T cell receptor beta chains presented below share a single source sample, sequenced in a study of T cell responses to AZD1222 COVID-19 vaccine. Produced via immunoSEQ multiplex PCR; TCRdb's table is partial and in-frame only. The sample yields roughly 150,000 clones, 87% seen once. Sequences were derived from peripheral blood, sampled 28 days after the second AZD1222 dose. The receptors were gathered from an adult who received the AZD1222 COVID-19 vaccine.

The chain uses TRBV19 and TRBJ2-6, with 7 bases fitting TRBD1. Per germline, CDR1 LNHDA and CDR2 SQIVND (reference sequence). V lost 8 bases to trimming and J lost 2 bases; unmatched junction nucleotides: 3. The CDR3 is made up of 14 amino acids. The CDR3 region has the DNA TGTGCCAGTCTCGACAGGGCTGGGGCCAACGTCCTGACTTTC. Encoded protein: CASLDRAGANVLTF.

The chain links TRBV3-1 (or the pseudogene TRBV3-2) to TRBJ1-2; 7 bases fit TRBD1. Germline V lookup: CDR1 LGHDT, CDR2 YNNKEL (reference sequence). This CDR3 contains 16 residues. V was clipped by 2 bases and J by 6 bases; unmatched bases: 12. CDR3 region: CASSQRRDRINHGYTF. CDR3 DNA sequence: TGTGCCAGCAGCCAACGCCGGGACAGAATAAACCATGGCTACACCTTC.

This clone was counted only a few times. The gene calls are TRBV10-1 and TRBJ2-7; TRBD2 aligns across 7 bases. CDR1 and CDR2 from the germline V gene are WNHNN and SYGVQD (reference sequence). This CDR3 contains 15 residues. The J segment lost 0 bases and the V segment lost 5 bases, leaving 7 bases of the junction unmatched. The CDR3 bases are TGCGCCAGCAGTCGGAGCGGGACCGACTCCTACGAGCAGTACTTC. This codes for CASSRSGTDSYEQYF.